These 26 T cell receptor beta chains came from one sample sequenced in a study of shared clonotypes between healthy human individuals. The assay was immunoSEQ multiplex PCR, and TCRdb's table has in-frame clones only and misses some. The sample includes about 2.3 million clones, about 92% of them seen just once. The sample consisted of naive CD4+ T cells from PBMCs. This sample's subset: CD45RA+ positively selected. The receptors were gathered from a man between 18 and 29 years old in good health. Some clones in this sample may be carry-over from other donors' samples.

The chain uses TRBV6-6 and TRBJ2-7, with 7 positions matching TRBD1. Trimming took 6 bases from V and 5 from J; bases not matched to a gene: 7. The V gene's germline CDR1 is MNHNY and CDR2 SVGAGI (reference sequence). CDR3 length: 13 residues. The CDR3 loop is CASRQTGKDEQYF. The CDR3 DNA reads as TGTGCCAGCAGGCAGACAGGGAAGGACGAGCAGTACTTC.

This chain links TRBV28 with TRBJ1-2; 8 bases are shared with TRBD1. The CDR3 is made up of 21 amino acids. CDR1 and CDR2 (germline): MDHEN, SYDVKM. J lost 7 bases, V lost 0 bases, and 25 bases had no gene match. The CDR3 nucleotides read TGTGCCAGCAGTTTATGTGATAGGATGGGTCCAAGTGACAGGGGCGCCTGTGGCTACACCTTC. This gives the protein CASSLCDRMGPSDRGACGYTF.

CDR3 in amino acids: CASSKQREDREDNEQFF. CDR3 nucleotide sequence: TGTGCCAGCAGTAAACAGCGGGAGGACCGAGAAGACAATGAGCAGTTCTTC. The chain carries TRBV6-4 and TRBJ2-1; TRBD2 matches at 9 bases. CDR3 length: 17 residues. V shed 5 bases and J 5 bases; nucleotides not matched to a gene: 13. CDR1 is MRHNA and CDR2 is SNTAGT in the germline V gene.

In DNA, the CDR3 is TGCGCCAGCAGCCAAACCTGGGGACAGGGGGGGTATGAAAAACTGTTTTTT. Amino acids: CASSQTWGQGGYEKLFF. The chain couples TRBV4-1 to TRBJ1-4, with 11 bases aligning to TRBD1. J lost 6 bases, V lost 2 bases, and 8 bases had no gene match. Germline CDR1 is MGHRA and CDR2 is YSYEKL. This CDR3 is built from 17 residues.

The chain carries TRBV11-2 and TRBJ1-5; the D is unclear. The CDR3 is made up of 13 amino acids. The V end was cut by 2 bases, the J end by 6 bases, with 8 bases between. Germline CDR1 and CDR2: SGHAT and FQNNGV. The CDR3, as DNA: TGTGCCAGCAGCTTAAGTGGTTTTCAGCCCCAGCATTTT. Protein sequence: CASSLSGFQPQHF.

Here the CDR3 reads CASSLGTRDNQPQHF. CDR3 bases: TGTGCCAGCAGCTTGGGTACCAGAGACAATCAGCCCCAGCATTTT. The rearrangement joins TRBV5-6 to TRBJ1-5, with D unclear. The germline V and J ends were trimmed by 0 bases and 3 bases, with 10 bases remaining between them. The CDR3 runs 15 residues. CDR1 and CDR2 (germline): SGHDT, YYEEEE.

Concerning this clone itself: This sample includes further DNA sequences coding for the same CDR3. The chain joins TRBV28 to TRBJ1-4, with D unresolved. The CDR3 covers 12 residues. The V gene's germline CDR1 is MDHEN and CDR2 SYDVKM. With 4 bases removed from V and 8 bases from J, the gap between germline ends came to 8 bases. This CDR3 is CASSSSGEKLFF. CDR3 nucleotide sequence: TGTGCCAGCAGTTCCTCGGGCGAAAAACTGTTTTTT. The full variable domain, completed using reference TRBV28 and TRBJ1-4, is DVKVTQSSRYLVKRTGEKVFLECVQDMDHENMFWYRQDPGLGLRLIYFSYDVKMKEKGDIPEGYSVSREKKERFSLILESASTNQTSMYLCASSSSGEKLFFGSGTQLSVL.

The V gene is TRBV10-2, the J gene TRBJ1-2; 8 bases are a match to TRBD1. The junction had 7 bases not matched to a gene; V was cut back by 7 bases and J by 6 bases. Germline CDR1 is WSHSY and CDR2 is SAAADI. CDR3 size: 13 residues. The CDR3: CASKMGQAHGYTF. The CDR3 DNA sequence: TGCGCCAGCAAGATGGGACAGGCGCATGGCTACACCTTC.

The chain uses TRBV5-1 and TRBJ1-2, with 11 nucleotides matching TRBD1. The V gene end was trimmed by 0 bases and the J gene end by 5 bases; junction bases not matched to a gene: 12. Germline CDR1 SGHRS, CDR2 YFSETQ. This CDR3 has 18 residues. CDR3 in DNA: TGCGCCAGCAGCTTGGAGTCATGGACAGGGGGCGTGAATTATGGCTACACCTTC. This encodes CASSLESWTGGVNYGYTF.

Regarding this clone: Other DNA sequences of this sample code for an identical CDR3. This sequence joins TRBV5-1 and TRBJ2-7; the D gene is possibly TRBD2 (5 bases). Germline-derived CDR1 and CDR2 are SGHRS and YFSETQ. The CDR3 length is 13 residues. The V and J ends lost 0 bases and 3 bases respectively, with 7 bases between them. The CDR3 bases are TGCGCCAGCAGCTTGGCCGGGATCTACGAGCAGTACTTC. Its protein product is CASSLAGIYEQYF.

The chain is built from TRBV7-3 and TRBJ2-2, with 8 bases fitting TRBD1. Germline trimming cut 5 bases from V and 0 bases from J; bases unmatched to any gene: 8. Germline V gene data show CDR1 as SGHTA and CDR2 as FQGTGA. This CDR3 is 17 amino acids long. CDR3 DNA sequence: TGTGCCAGCAGCCCCAGGACAGGGAGGTCGAACACCGGGGAGCTGTTTTTT. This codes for CASSPRTGRSNTGELFF.

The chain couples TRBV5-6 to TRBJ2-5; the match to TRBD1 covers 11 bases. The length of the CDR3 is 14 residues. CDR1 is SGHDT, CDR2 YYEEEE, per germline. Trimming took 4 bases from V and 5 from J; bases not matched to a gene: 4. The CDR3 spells CASSGTGGTETQYF. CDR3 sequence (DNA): TGTGCCAGCAGCGGGACAGGGGGAACGGAGACCCAGTACTTC.

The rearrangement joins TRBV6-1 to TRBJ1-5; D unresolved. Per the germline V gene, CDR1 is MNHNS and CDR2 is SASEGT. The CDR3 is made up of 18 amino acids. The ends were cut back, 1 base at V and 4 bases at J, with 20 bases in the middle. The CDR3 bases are TGTGCCAGCAGTGAAGGTGGTTGGTGGACTGCCACAAATCAGCCCCAGCATTTT. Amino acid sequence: CASSEGGWWTATNQPQHF.

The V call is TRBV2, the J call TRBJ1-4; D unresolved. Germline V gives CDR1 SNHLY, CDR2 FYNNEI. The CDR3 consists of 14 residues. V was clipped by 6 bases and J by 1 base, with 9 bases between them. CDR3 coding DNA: TGTGCCAGCAGGCCGATTGTAACTAATGAAAAACTGTTTTTT. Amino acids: CASRPIVTNEKLFF.

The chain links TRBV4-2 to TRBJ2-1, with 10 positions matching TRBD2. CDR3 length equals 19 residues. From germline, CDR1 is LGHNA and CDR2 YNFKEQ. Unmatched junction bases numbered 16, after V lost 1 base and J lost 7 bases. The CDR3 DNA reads TGTGCCAGCAGCCAAGCGTTGGCTAGCGGGAGAGGGTTTGGGAATGAGCAGTTCTTC. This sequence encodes CASSQALASGRGFGNEQFF.

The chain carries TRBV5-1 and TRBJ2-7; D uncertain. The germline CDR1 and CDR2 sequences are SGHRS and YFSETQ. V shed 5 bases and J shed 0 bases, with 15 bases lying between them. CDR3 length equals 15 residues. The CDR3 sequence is CASRINLVSSYEQYF. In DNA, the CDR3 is TGCGCCAGCAGAATCAACTTAGTTTCCTCCTACGAGCAGTACTTC.

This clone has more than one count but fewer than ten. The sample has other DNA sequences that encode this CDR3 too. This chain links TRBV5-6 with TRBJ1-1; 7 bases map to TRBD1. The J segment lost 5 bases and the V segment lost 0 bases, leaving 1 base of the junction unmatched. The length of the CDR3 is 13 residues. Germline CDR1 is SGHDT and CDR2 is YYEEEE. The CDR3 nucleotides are TGTGCCAGCAGCTTGGACAGGGGAACTGAAGCTTTCTTT. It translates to CASSLDRGTEAFF.

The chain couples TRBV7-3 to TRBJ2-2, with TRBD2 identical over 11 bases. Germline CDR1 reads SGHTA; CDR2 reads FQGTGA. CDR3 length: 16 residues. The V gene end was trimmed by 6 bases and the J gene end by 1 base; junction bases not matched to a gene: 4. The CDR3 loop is CASRFGTSGNTGELFF. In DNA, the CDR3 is TGTGCCAGCAGGTTTGGGACTAGCGGGAACACCGGGGAGCTGTTTTTT. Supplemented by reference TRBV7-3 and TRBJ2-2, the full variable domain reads GAGVSQTPSNKVTEKGKYVELRCDPISGHTALYWYRQSLGQGPEFLIYFQGTGAADDSGLPNDRFFAVRPEGSVSTLKIQRTERGDSAVYLCASRFGTSGNTGELFFGEGSRLTVL.

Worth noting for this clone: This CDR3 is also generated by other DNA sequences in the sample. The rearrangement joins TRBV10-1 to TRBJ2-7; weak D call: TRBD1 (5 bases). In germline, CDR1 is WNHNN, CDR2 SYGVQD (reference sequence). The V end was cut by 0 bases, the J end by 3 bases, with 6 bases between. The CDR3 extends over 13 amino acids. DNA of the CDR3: TGCGCCAGCAGTGAGTCCAGGGACTACGAGCAGTACTTC. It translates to CASSESRDYEQYF.

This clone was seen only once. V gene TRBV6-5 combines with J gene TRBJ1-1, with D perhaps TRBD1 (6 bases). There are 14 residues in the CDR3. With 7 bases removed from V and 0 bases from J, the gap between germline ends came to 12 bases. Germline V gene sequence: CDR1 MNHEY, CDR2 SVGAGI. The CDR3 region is CASKRGGLNTEAFF. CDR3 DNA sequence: TGTGCCAGCAAAAGAGGGGGATTGAACACTGAAGCTTTCTTT.

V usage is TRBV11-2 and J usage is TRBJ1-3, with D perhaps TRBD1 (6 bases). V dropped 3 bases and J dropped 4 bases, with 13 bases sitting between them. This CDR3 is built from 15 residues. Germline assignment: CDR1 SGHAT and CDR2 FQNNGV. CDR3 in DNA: TGTGCCAGCAGCTTTACCAGGGGTGAAGGAAACACCATATATTTT. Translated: CASSFTRGEGNTIYF.

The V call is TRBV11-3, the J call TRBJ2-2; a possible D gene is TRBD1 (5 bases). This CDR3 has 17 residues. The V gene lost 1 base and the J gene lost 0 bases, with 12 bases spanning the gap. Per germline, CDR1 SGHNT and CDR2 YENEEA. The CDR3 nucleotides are TGTGCCAGCAGCTTAGGTAGGGGCCGTTCGAACACCGGGGAGCTGTTTTTT. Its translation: CASSLGRGRSNTGELFF. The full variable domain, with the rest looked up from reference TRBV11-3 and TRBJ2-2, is EAGVVQSPRYKIIEKKQPVAFWCNPISGHNTLYWYLQNLGQGPELLIRYENEEAVDDSQLPKDRFSAERLKGVDSTLKIQPAELGDSAVYLCASSLGRGRSNTGELFFGEGSRLTVL.

CDR3 amino acids: CATSRDGRLAGGTNTGELFF. Here the CDR3 DNA reads TGTGCCACCAGCAGAGATGGTCGACTAGCGGGAGGGACGAACACCGGGGAGCTGTTTTTT. The chain is built from TRBV15 and TRBJ2-2; TRBD2 matches 14 bases. The CDR3 has 20 amino acids. Unmatched junction bases numbered 6, after V lost 0 bases and J lost 0 bases. Germline lookup yields CDR1 LNHNV and CDR2 YYDKDF (reference sequence).

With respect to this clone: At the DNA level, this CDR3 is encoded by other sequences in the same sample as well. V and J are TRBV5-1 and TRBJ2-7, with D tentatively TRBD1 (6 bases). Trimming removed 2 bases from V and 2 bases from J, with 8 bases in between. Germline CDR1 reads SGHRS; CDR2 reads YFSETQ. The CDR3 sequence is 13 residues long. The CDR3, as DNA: TGCGCCAGCAGCTTTGGACAGACCTACGAGCAGTACTTC. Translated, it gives CASSFGQTYEQYF.

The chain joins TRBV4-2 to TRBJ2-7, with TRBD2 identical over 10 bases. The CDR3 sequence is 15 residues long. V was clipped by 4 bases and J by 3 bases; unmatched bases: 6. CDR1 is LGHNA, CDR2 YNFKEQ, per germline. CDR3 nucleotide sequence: TGTGCCAGCAGCCCTACTAGCGGGACACGCTACGAGCAGTACTTC. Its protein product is CASSPTSGTRYEQYF.

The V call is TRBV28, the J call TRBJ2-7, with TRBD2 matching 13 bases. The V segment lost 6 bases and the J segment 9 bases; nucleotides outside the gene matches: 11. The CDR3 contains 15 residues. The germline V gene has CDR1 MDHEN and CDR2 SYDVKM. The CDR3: CASSGPGLAGLGQYF. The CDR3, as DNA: TGTGCCAGCAGCGGACCGGGACTAGCGGGGCTGGGGCAGTACTTC. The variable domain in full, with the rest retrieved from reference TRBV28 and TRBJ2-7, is DVKVTQSSRYLVKRTGEKVFLECVQDMDHENMFWYRQDPGLGLRLIYFSYDVKMKEKGDIPEGYSVSREKKERFSLILESASTNQTSMYLCASSGPGLAGLGQYFGPGTRLTVT.